A single T cell receptor (beta chain) is shown here with its context. What it binds is unknown. The CDR3 covers 11 residues. The germline CDR1 and CDR2 sequences are SGHRS and YFSETQ. Trimming pared 4 bases from V and 2 bases from J, leaving 3 bases between. Method: immunoSEQ multiplex PCR; TCRdb's copy keeps in-frame clones and lacks some. Found here are under 35,000 clones, 76% of them singletons; the top ten hold roughly 17%. Before the COVID-19 pandemic, during about 2011-2019, CD4+ T cells were taken from unexposed donors. After roughly ten days of culture, CD4+ T cells were isolated. The data were taken from a study of CD4 T cells in relation to SARS-CoV-2 and coronaviruses.

The rearrangement uses TRBV5-1 and TRBJ2-5; D is unclear. The sequencing sample was made of CD4+ T cells from PBMCs, cultured in vitro. This sequence was found in a human donor in good health. In DNA form, the CDR3 reads TGCGCCAGCAGCGGACAAGAGACCCAGTACTTC. It encodes CASSGQETQYF.